The following is a T cell receptor beta chain sequence with its context. This entry comes from a study of PD-1 blockade in classical Hodgkin lymphoma. Autologous stem cell transplantation was followed by relapse in every patient, and brentuximab vedotin exposure varied. Repertoires were generated with immunoSEQ multiplex PCR, while TCRdb's copy carries only in-frame clones and drops some. The data contain tens of thousands of clones, over 60% of them singletons. The germline V gene encodes CDR1 LNHDA and CDR2 SQIVND (reference sequence). The V end lost 2 bases, the J end lost 4 bases, and 12 bases lay between the germline ends. The length of the CDR3 is 14 residues.

The input for sequencing was peripheral blood mononuclear cells (PBMCs), taken before the second cycle of nivolumab. The origin of this receptor is a human donor with classical Hodgkin lymphoma. The V and J genes are TRBV19 and TRBJ2-7; D is tentatively TRBD1 or TRBD2 (5 bases each). CDR3 nucleotides: TGTGCCAGTAGTATAATCGGGGCACGGTACGAGCAGTACTTC. Translation gives CASSIIGARYEQYF.